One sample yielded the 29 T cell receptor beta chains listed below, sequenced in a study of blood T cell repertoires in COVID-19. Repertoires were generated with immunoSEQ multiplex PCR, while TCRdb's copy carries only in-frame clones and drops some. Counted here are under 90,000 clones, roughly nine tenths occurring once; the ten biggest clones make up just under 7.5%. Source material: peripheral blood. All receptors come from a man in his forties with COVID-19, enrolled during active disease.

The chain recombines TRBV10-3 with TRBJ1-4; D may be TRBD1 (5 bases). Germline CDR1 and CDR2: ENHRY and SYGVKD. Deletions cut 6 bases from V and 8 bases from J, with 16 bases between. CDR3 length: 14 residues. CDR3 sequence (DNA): TGTGCCATCAGACCGGGGGACGGAGAAGAAAAACTGTTTTTT. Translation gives CAIRPGDGEEKLFF.

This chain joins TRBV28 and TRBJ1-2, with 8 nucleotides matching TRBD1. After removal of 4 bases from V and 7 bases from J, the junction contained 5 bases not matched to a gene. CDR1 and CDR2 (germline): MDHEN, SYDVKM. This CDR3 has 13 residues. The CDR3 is CASSSGQGTGYTF. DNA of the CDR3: TGTGCCAGCAGTTCAGGACAGGGAACTGGCTACACCTTC.

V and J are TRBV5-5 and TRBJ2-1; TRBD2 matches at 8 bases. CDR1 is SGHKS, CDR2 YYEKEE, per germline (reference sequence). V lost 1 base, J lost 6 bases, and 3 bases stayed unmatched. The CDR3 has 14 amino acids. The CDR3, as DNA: TGTGCCAGCAGCTTGTTACTAGCGGTCAATGAGCAGTTCTTC. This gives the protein CASSLLLAVNEQFF.

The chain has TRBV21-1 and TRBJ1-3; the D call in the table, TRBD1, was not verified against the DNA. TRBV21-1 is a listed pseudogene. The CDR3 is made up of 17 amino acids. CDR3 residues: CASSKSQGLDRGNTIYF. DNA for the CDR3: TGTGCCAGCAGCAAATCGCAGGGTCTGGATCGTGGCAACACCATATATTTT.

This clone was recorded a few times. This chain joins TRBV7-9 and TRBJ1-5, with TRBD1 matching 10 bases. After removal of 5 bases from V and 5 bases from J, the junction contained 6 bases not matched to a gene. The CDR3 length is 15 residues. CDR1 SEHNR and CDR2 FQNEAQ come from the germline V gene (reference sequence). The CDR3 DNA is TGTGCCAGCAGCCGGTCGACAGGGGGCGATCAGCCCCAGCATTTT. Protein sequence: CASSRSTGGDQPQHF. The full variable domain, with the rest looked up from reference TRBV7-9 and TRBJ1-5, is DTGVSQNPRHKITKRGQNVTFRCDPISEHNRLYWYRQTLGQGPEFLTYFQNEAQLEKSRLLSDRFSAERPKGSFSTLEIQRTEQGDSAMYLCASSRSTGGDQPQHFGDGTRLSIL.

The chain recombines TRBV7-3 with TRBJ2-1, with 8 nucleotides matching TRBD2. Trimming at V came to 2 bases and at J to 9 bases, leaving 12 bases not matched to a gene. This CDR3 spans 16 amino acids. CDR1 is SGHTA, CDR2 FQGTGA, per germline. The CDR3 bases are TGTGCCAGCAGCTTATTCTTAGCGGGGAGCCTGCGTGAGCAGTTCTTC. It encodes CASSLFLAGSLREQFF.

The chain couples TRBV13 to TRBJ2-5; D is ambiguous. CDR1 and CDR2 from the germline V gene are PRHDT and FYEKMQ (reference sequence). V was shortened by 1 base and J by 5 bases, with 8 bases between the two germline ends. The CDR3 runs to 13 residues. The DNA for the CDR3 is TGTGCCAGCAGCTTAGCCCTAGTGGAGACCCAGTACTTC. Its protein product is CASSLALVETQYF.

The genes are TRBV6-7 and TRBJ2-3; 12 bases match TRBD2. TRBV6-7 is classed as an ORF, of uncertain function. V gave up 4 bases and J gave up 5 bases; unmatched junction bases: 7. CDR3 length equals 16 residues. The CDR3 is CASSFLAGGREDTQYF. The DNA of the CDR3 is TGTGCCAGCAGTTTTCTAGCGGGGGGGCGTGAAGATACGCAGTATTTT.

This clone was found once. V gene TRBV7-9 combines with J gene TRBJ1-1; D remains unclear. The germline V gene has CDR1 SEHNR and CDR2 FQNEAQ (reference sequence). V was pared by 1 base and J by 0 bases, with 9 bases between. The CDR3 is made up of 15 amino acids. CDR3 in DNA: TGTGCCAGCAGCTTAGGTACAGTCCTGAACACTGAAGCTTTCTTT. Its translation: CASSLGTVLNTEAFF.

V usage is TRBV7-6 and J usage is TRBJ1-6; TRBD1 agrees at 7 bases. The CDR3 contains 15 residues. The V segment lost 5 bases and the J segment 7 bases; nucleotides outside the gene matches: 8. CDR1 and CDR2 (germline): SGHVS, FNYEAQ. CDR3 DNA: TGTGCCAGCAGCCTAAGGACAGGACCAAATTCACCCCTCCACTTT. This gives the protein CASSLRTGPNSPLHF.

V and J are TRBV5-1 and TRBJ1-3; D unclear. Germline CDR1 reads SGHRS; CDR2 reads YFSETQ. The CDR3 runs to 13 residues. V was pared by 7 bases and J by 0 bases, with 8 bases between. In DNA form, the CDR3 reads TGCGCCAGCTCCGACATCTCTGGAAACACCATATATTTT. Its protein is CASSDISGNTIYF.

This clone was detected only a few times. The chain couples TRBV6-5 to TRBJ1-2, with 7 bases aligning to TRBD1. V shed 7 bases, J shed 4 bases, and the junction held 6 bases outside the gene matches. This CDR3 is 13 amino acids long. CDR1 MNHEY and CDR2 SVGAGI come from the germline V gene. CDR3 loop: CASKLGDSYGYTF. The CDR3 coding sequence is TGTGCCAGCAAATTGGGGGACAGCTATGGCTACACCTTC.

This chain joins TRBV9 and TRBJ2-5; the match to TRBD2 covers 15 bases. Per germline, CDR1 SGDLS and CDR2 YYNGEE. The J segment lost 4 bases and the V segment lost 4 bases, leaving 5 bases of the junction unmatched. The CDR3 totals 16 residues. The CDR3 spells CASSLGLAGGRETQYF. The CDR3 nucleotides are TGTGCCAGCAGCCTCGGACTAGCGGGGGGGCGAGAGACCCAGTACTTC.

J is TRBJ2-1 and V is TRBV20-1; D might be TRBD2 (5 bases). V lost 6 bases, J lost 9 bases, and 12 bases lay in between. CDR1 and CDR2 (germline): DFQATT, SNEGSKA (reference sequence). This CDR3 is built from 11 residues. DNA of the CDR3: TGCAGTGCGAGGGATTGGGTTGAGCAGTTCTTC. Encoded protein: CSARDWVEQFF.

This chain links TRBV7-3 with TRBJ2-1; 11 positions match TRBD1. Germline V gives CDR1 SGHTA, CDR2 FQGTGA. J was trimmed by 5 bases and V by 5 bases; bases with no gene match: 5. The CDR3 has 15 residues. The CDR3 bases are TGTGCCAGCAGCCCCGGGACAGGGGGGAACAATGAGCAGTTCTTC. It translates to CASSPGTGGNNEQFF.

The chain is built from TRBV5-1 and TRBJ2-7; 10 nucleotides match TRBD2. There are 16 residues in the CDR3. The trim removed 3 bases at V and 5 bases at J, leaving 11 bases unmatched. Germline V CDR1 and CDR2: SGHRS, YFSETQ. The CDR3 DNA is TGCGCCAGCAGCTCTCTTTCTAGCGGGGGTTTCAACGAGCAGTACTTC. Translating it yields CASSSLSSGGFNEQYF.

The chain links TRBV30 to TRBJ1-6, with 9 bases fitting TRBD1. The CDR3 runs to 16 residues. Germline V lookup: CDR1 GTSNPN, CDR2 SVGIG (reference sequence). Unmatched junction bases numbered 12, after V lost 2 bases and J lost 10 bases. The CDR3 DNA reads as TGTGCCTGGAGTACCGGGGGACAGGGAGTTTGGTCACCCCTCCACTTT. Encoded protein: CAWSTGGQGVWSPLHF.

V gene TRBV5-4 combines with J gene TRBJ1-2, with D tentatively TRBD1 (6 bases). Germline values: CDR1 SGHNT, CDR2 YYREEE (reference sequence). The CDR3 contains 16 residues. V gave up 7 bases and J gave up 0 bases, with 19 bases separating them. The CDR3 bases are TGTGCCAGCGGACCCGTGGGGACACAAGCTAACTATGGCTACACCTTC. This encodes CASGPVGTQANYGYTF.

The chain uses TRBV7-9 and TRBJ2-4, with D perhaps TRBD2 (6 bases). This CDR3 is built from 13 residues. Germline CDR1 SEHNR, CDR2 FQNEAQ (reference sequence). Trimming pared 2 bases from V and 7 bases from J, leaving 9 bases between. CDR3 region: CASSLSGGNIQYF. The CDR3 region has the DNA TGTGCCAGCAGCTTATCTGGGGGGAACATTCAGTACTTC. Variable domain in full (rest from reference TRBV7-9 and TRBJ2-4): DTGVSQNPRHKITKRGQNVTFRCDPISEHNRLYWYRQTLGQGPEFLTYFQNEAQLEKSRLLSDRFSAERPKGSFSTLEIQRTEQGDSAMYLCASSLSGGNIQYFGAGTRLSVL.

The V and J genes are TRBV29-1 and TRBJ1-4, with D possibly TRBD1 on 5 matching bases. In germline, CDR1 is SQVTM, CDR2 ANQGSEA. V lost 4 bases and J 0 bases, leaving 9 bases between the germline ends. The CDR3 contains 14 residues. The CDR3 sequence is CSVGGEPTNEKLFF. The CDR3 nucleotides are TGCAGCGTTGGGGGGGAACCAACTAATGAAAAACTGTTTTTT.

The CDR3 sequence: CASSPGQGGETEAFF. CDR3 bases: TGTGCCAGCTCACCAGGACAGGGGGGGGAGACTGAAGCTTTCTTT. This chain uses TRBV18 with TRBJ1-1, with 10 bases that match TRBD1. Germline trimming cut 2 bases from V and 5 bases from J; bases unmatched to any gene: 5. Per the germline V gene, CDR1 is KGHSH and CDR2 is LQKENI. The CDR3 spans 15 residues.

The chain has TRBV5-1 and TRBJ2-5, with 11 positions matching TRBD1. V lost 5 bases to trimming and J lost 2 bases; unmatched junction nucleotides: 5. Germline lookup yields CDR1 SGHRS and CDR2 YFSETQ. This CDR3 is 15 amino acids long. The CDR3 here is CASRPGTGGQETQYF. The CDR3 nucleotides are TGCGCCAGCAGACCCGGGACAGGGGGACAAGAGACCCAGTACTTC.

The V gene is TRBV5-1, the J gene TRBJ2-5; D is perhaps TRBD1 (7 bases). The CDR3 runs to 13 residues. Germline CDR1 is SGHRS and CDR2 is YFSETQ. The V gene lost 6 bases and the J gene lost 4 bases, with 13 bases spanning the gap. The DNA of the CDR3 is TGCGCCAGCACCCCAGGGGGGATAGAGACCCAGTACTTC. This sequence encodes CASTPGGIETQYF.

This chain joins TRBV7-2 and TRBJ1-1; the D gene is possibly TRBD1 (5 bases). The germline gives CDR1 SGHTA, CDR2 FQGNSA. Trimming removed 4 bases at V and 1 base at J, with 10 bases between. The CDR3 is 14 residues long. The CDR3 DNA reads TGTGCCAGCAGCTGGGGGAGGGGGAACACTGAAGCTTTCTTT. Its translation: CASSWGRGNTEAFF.

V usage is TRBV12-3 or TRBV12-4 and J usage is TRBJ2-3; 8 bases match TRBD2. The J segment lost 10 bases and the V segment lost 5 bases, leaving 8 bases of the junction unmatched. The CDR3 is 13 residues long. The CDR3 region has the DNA TGTGCCAGCAGTCCTCCGGGGGGGCCTCCGCAGTATTTT. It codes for CASSPPGGPPQYF.

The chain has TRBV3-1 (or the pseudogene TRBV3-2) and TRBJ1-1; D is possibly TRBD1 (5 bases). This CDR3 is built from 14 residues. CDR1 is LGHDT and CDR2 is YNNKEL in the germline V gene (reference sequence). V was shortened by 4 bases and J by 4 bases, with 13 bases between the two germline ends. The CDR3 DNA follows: TGTGCCAGCAGCCTCACGTCGGGGGGCACTGAAGCTTTCTTT. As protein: CASSLTSGGTEAFF.

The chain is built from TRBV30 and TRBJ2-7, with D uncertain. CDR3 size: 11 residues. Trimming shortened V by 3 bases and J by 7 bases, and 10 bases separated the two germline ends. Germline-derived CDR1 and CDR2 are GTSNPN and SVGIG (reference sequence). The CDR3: CAWRFSYEQYF. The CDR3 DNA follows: TGTGCCTGGAGGTTTAGCTATGAGCAGTACTTC.

The CDR3 sequence: CASGFSLGRGAAYEQYF. DNA for the CDR3: TGTGCTAGTGGTTTCTCCCTGGGGCGGGGGGCGGCCTACGAGCAGTACTTC. This chain links TRBV12-5 with TRBJ2-7, with 8 bases matching TRBD2. Per germline, CDR1 LGHNT and CDR2 FRNRAP. CDR3 length: 17 residues. Trimming took 3 bases from V and 2 from J; bases not matched to a gene: 12.

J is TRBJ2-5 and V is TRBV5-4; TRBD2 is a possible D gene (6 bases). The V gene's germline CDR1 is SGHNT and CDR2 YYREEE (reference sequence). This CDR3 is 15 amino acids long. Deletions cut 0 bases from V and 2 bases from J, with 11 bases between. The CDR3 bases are TGTGCCAGCAGCTTGGGGGGGACTCAACAAGAGACCCAGTACTTC. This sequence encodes CASSLGGTQQETQYF.